A selection of T cell receptor beta chains follows, all from one sample in a study of OX40 agonist ivuxolimab in advanced cancers. The assay was immunoSEQ multiplex PCR, and TCRdb's table has in-frame clones only and misses some. Of some 5,600 clones detected, 70% to 75% appear once; the ten largest clones hold roughly 61%. Sequenced material: CD4+ or CD8+ T cells sorted from blood, taken in a trial of the OX40 agonist ivuxolimab. These receptors were obtained from an adult with an advanced solid tumor such as melanoma, head and neck, liver or kidney cancer. Each CDR3 is given with its conserved first and last residue. D genes are given only for firm matches. For some rows the clone size is stated as once, few or many, or as a class when expanded; others skip it.

CDR3: CASSLDRGGGEKLFF
DNA: TGTGCCAGCAGCTTAGACAGGGGTGGGGGTGAAAAACTGTTTTTT
J: TRBJ1-4
size: .
D: TRBD1
V: TRBV7-2

CDR3: CASTRSSYNEQFF
DNA: TGTGCCAGCACCCGCAGCTCCTACAATGAGCAGTTCTTC
J: TRBJ2-1
size: .
D: .
V: TRBV9

CDR3: CASSPAIRGDEQYF
DNA: TGTGCCAGCAGCCCAGCCATAAGGGGGGACGAGCAGTACTTC
J: TRBJ2-7
size: .
D: .
V: TRBV7-8

CDR3: CASSPRQGNGGELFF
DNA: TGTGCCAGCAGCCCGCGACAGGGGAATGGCGGGGAGCTGTTTTTT
J: TRBJ2-2
size: .
D: TRBD1
V: TRBV5-4

CDR3: CASRPPGRRAQQYF
DNA: TGTGCCAGCAGGCCCCCGGGACGGAGAGCACAGCAGTACTTC
J: TRBJ2-7
size: .
D: .
V: TRBV6-5

CDR3: CASLRTSGIPDTQYF
DNA: TGTGCCAGCCTCAGGACTAGCGGGATCCCAGATACGCAGTATTTT
J: TRBJ2-3
size: .
D: TRBD2
V: TRBV5-8

CDR3: CASSSPGVEETQYF
DNA: TGTGCCAGCAGCTCTCCTGGGGTCGAAGAGACCCAGTACTTC
J: TRBJ2-5
size: .
D: .
V: TRBV5-6

CDR3: CASSTLAGGIKDTQYF
DNA: TGTGCCAGTAGTACCCTAGCGGGAGGGATCAAGGATACGCAGTATTTT
J: TRBJ2-3
size: .
D: TRBD2
V: TRBV19

CDR3: CASSIRGQGNQPQHF
DNA: TGTGCCAGTAGTATTCGGGGACAGGGCAATCAGCCCCAGCATTTT
J: TRBJ1-5
size: .
D: TRBD1
V: TRBV19

CDR3: CASSLAGEAFF
DNA: TGTGCCAGCAGCTTAGCTGGTGAAGCTTTCTTT
J: TRBJ1-1
size: .
D: .
V: TRBV7-2

CDR3: CASGTGTGHSPLHF
DNA: TGCGCCAGCGGAACCGGGACAGGGCATTCACCCCTCCACTTT
J: TRBJ1-6
size: .
D: TRBD1
V: TRBV5-1

CDR3: CAITVDRGPSYEQYF
DNA: TGTGCCATCACCGTGGACAGGGGGCCTTCCTACGAGCAGTACTTC
J: TRBJ2-7
size: .
D: TRBD1
V: TRBV10-3

CDR3: CASSLAGQGDGYEQFF
DNA: TGCGCCAGCAGCTTGGCCGGGCAGGGGGACGGGTATGAGCAGTTCTTC
J: TRBJ2-1
size: few
D: TRBD1
V: TRBV5-1

CDR3: CASSISPGETQYF
DNA: TGTGCCAGTAGTATCTCGCCGGGCGAGACCCAGTACTTC
J: TRBJ2-5
size: .
D: .
V: TRBV19

CDR3: CASSPSGSETQYF
DNA: TGTGCCAGCAGCCCCTCGGGGTCGGAGACCCAGTACTTC
J: TRBJ2-5
size: few
D: .
V: TRBV5-5

CDR3: CASSAKGSYGYTF
DNA: TGTGCCAGCAGCGCGAAAGGCAGCTATGGCTACACCTTC
J: TRBJ1-2
size: .
D: .
V: TRBV9

CDR3: CASSVGEDPQETDTQYF
DNA: TGTGCCAGCAGCGTAGGAGAGGACCCACAGGAGACAGATACGCAGTATTTT
J: TRBJ2-3
size: .
D: .
V: TRBV9

CDR3: CASSVGQGRDNEQFF
DNA: TGTGCCAGCAGCGTAGGGCAGGGTAGGGACAATGAGCAGTTCTTC
J: TRBJ2-1
size: .
D: .
V: TRBV9

CDR3: CASSSGPYYGYTF
DNA: TGTGCCAGCAGCTCAGGACCATACTATGGCTACACCTTC
J: TRBJ1-2
size: medium-sized
D: .
V: TRBV7-2

CDR3: CAWRGGPNNEQFF
DNA: TGTGCCTGGAGGGGGGGGCCTAACAATGAGCAGTTCTTC
J: TRBJ2-1
size: .
D: .
V: TRBV30

CDR3: CASSDKQGEGDGYTF
DNA: TGTGCCAGCAGCGACAAACAGGGGGAAGGGGATGGCTACACCTTC
J: TRBJ1-2
size: .
D: TRBD1
V: TRBV7-6

CDR3: CASGPLTGGEFF
DNA: TGTGCCAGCGGCCCACTTACGGGAGGGGAGTTCTTC
J: TRBJ2-1
size: large
D: TRBD2
V: TRBV27

CDR3: CASSLSGTMRDEQFF
DNA: TGCGCCAGCAGCTTATCCGGGACTATGCGCGATGAGCAGTTCTTC
J: TRBJ2-1
size: .
D: TRBD2
V: TRBV4-1

CDR3: CASSTDSTDTQYF
DNA: TGTGCCAGCAGCACGGACAGCACAGATACGCAGTATTTT
J: TRBJ2-3
size: .
D: .
V: TRBV7-7

CDR3: CASSFLWNEQFF
DNA: TGTGCCAGCAGCTTCCTCTGGAATGAGCAGTTCTTC
J: TRBJ2-1
size: .
D: .
V: TRBV7-2

CDR3: CASSPVIARTNYGYTF
DNA: TGTGCCAGCAGCCCCGTCATTGCCAGGACTAACTATGGCTACACCTTC
J: TRBJ1-2
size: few
D: .
V: TRBV28

CDR3: CASNPSGSPPWLDYEQYF
DNA: TGTGCCAGCAATCCTAGCGGGAGTCCCCCCTGGCTCGATTACGAGCAGTACTTC
J: TRBJ2-7
size: once
D: .
V: TRBV21-1

CDR3: CASSDSLGYNEQFF
DNA: TGTGCCAGCAGTGACAGTTTGGGGTACAATGAGCAGTTCTTC
J: TRBJ2-1
size: .
D: .
V: TRBV27

CDR3: CASSYPGKVNQPQHF
DNA: TGTGCCAGCAGTTACCCAGGGAAGGTCAATCAGCCCCAGCATTTT
J: TRBJ1-5
size: .
D: .
V: TRBV6-6

CDR3: CASSLEGLYNEQFF
DNA: TGTGCCAGCAGCTTGGAGGGGCTATACAATGAGCAGTTCTTC
J: TRBJ2-1
size: .
D: .
V: TRBV5-4

CDR3: CATLGVRYEQYF
DNA: TGTGCCACCCTAGGAGTCCGTTACGAGCAGTACTTC
J: TRBJ2-7
size: .
D: .
V: TRBV2

CDR3: CASSSTRSGSWLVETQYF
DNA: TGTGCCAGCAGCTCCACGAGGAGCGGGAGTTGGTTGGTAGAGACCCAGTACTTC
J: TRBJ2-5
size: .
D: TRBD2
V: TRBV11-2